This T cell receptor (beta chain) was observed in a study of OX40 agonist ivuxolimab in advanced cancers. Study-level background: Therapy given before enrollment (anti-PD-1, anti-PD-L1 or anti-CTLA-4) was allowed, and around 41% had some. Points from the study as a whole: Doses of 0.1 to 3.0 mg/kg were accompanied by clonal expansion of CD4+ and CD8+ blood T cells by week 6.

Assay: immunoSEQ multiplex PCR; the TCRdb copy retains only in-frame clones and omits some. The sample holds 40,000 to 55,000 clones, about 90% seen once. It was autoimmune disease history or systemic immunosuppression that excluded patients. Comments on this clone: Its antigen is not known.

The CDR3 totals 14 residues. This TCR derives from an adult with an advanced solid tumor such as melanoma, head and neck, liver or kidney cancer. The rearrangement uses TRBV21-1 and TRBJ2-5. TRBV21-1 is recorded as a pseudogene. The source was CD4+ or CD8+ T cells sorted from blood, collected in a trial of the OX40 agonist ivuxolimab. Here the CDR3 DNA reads TGTGCCAGCAGCAATCATTATCCCCAAGAGACCCAGTACTTC. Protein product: CASSNHYPQETQYF.